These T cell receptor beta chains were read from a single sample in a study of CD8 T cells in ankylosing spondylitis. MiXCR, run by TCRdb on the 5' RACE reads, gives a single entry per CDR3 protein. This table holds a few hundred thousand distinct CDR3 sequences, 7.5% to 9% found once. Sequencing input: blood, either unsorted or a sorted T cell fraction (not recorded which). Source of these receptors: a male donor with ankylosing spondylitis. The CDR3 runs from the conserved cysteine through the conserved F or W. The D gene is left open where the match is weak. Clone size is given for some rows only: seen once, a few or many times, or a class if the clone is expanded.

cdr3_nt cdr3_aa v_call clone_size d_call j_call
TGCAGTGCCCCCCGGAGCTCCTACAATGAGCAGTTCTTC CSAPRSSYNEQFF TRBV20-1 . . TRBJ2-1
TGTGCCAGCAGTGAAGAACGGGTAGTACGGACAGATACGCAGTATTTT CASSEERVVRTDTQYF TRBV2 many . TRBJ2-3
TGCGCCAGCAGCCGGAAAGACAAGACCCCGACTAGCGGGGGAATCTACGAGCAGTACTTC CASSRKDKTPTSGGIYEQYF TRBV4-1 . TRBD2 TRBJ2-7
TGTGCCAGCAGCCCGGACAGGGGGCGGGCAGATACGCAGTATTTT CASSPDRGRADTQYF TRBV5-8 few TRBD1 TRBJ2-3
TGTGCCAGCAGCTTAACAGGCTTGTACAATGAGCAGTTCTTC CASSLTGLYNEQFF TRBV7-3 . . TRBJ2-1
TGTGCCAGCAGTTTCCGGGACCTCCGGGGAGAGACCCAGTACTTC CASSFRDLRGETQYF TRBV6-5 . . TRBJ2-5
TGTGCCAGCAGCTTGGCCGAGACTGATTACAATGAGCAGTTCTTC CASSLAETDYNEQFF TRBV5-6 many . TRBJ2-1
TGCGCCAGCAGCTTGCTACAGGGAGGAGAAAAACTGTTTTTT CASSLLQGGEKLFF TRBV5-1 . . TRBJ1-4
TGCAGTGGAGGGGGAGCCGAGCGGGGGGTTAGCACAGATACGCAGTATTTT CSGGGAERGVSTDTQYF TRBV20-1 . TRBD2 TRBJ2-3
TGTGCCAGCAGACGAGGACCGTCTACCTACGAGCAGTACTTC CASRRGPSTYEQYF TRBV5-4 few . TRBJ2-7
TGTGCCTGGAGTCCCGGGACAGGGGGGGCCTACGAGCAGTACTTC CAWSPGTGGAYEQYF TRBV30 . TRBD1 TRBJ2-7
TGTGCCAGCAGTGACGGGTACTATGGCTACACCTTC CASSDGYYGYTF TRBV6-4 few . TRBJ1-2
TGTGCCAGCAGTTTTGGAGCGTACCAAGAGACCCAGTACTTC CASSFGAYQETQYF TRBV27 . . TRBJ2-5
TGTGCCAGCAGTTTACTAGCGGGAGTACCCGGGGAGCTGTTTTTT CASSLLAGVPGELFF TRBV12-3/TRBV12-4 many TRBD2 TRBJ2-2
TGCGCCAGCAGAGGGACAGCTAGCACAGATACGCAGTATTTT CASRGTASTDTQYF TRBV5-1 . TRBD1 TRBJ2-3
TGCAGTGCTAGAGTTAAGGGACTAGCGTTTTTCGAGCAGTACTTC CSARVKGLAFFEQYF TRBV20-1 . TRBD2 TRBJ2-7
TGTGCCACCAGCAGAGATCCACAGGGCAATCAGCCCCAGCATTTT CATSRDPQGNQPQHF TRBV15 few . TRBJ1-5
TGCAGTGCTAGAGATTTACTAGCGGGATGGGGCGAGCAGTACTTC CSARDLLAGWGEQYF TRBV20-1 few TRBD2 TRBJ2-7
TGTGCCAGCAGTTCCTCCTACCCCCTATATGGCTACACCTTC CASSSSYPLYGYTF TRBV28 few . TRBJ1-2
TGTGCTAGTGGTTTTGGGACAGGGGTTAGGAGCTCCTACAATGAGCAGTTCTTC CASGFGTGVRSSYNEQFF TRBV12-5 many TRBD1 TRBJ2-1
TGTGCCAGCAGCTACTTGGACAGGGAGTGGGACACTGAAGCTTTCTTT CASSYLDREWDTEAFF TRBV7-9 . TRBD1 TRBJ1-1
TGTGCCAGCAGCGTAGTCCCCCAACAAGAGACCCAGTACTTC CASSVVPQQETQYF TRBV9 few . TRBJ2-5
TGTGCCAGCAGCAAAAGTGGACAGGGGTACGAGCAGTACTTC CASSKSGQGYEQYF TRBV21-1 . . TRBJ2-7
TGCAGTGCTAGACCCGAAGCCCGGGGGACCGGGCCCCAGCATTTT CSARPEARGTGPQHF TRBV20-1 few . TRBJ1-5
TGTGCCACCAGCAGGACAGGGGCAGGTAATTCACCCCTCCACTTT CATSRTGAGNSPLHF TRBV15 many TRBD1 TRBJ1-6
TGTGCCAGCGGAGGACTAGCGGGAGTCGGGGAGCAGTACTTC CASGGLAGVGEQYF TRBV27 few TRBD2 TRBJ2-7
TGCAGTGCTAGTACTTACAATGAGCAGTTCTTC CSASTYNEQFF TRBV20-1 many . TRBJ2-1
TGCGCCAGCAGCCAACCGGGACAGGGGGCGGGGGAGCAGTTCTTC CASSQPGQGAGEQFF TRBV5-1 many TRBD1 TRBJ2-1
TGTGCCAGCAGCGTAGGCCAGATCGCCAATCAGCCCCAGCATTTT CASSVGQIANQPQHF TRBV9 few . TRBJ1-5
TGTGCCAGCAGCTTGTTTGGTTCGGCAGGGTTTAATCAGCCCCAGCATTTT CASSLFGSAGFNQPQHF TRBV5-6 . . TRBJ1-5
TGCAGTGCTGGACCGGACGGGGGGCCCCCGGGCTACACCTTC CSAGPDGGPPGYTF TRBV20-1 . . TRBJ1-2
TGTGCCAGCAGCCAAGTAGATTTCTCACCCCTCCACTTT CASSQVDFSPLHF TRBV3-1 . . TRBJ1-6
TGTGCCAGCAGTTTATCCTGGGCCGGTGATGAAGCTTTCTTT CASSLSWAGDEAFF TRBV12-3/TRBV12-4 . . TRBJ1-1
TGCAGTGGTCAAACTAGGATGAGGTACAATGAGCAGTTCTTC CSGQTRMRYNEQFF TRBV20-1 few . TRBJ2-1
TGTGCCAGCAGCTTGACCCTGGATCAAAAAGCTTTCTTT CASSLTLDQKAFF TRBV7-3 few . TRBJ1-1
TGTGCCAGCAGGACCCACGGACAGGAGTCCTACGAGCAGTACTTC CASRTHGQESYEQYF TRBV6-2/TRBV6-3 many TRBD1 TRBJ2-7
TGTGCCAGCAGCCCCCGGACTAGCGAGACCTACGAGCAGTACTTC CASSPRTSETYEQYF TRBV14 . TRBD2 TRBJ2-7
TGTGCCAGCAGCTTGGGCGGGAGGACAGATACGCAGTATTTT CASSLGGRTDTQYF TRBV5-1 many TRBD2 TRBJ2-3
TGTGCCAGCAGTGAACGGGGACTAGCGGGGAACACCGGGGAGCTGTTTTTT CASSERGLAGNTGELFF TRBV2 many TRBD2 TRBJ2-2
TGTGCCGTCTGGGGGCGGGACGAGCAGTACTTC CAVWGRDEQYF TRBV27 . . TRBJ2-7
TGTGCCAGCAGTGATCCCCGTAGCGGGAGGTCCGCCTATGAGCAGTACTTC CASSDPRSGRSAYEQYF TRBV28 many TRBD2 TRBJ2-7
TGCGCCAGCTCATACTGGGGGGCCCCTGGCACAGATACGCAGTATTTT CASSYWGAPGTDTQYF TRBV5-1 . . TRBJ2-3
TGTGCCAGCAGAAGCGGCAACCGGGGGTTGGAGACCCAGTACTTC CASRSGNRGLETQYF TRBV7-9 few . TRBJ2-5
TGCGCCAGCAGCCAAGATAGGATGAATGAGCAGTTCTTC CASSQDRMNEQFF TRBV4-1 few . TRBJ2-1
TGTGCCAGCAGTAAGCGGGAGCCCAACTACGAGCAGTACTTC CASSKREPNYEQYF TRBV28 many TRBD2 TRBJ2-7
TGCAGCGCCCAAACGACGGGAGATACGCAGTATTTT CSAQTTGDTQYF TRBV29-1 . . TRBJ2-3
TGTGCCAGCAGTTACAGGACAGATTACAATGAGCAGTTCTTC CASSYRTDYNEQFF TRBV6-2/TRBV6-3 many . TRBJ2-1
TGTGCCTGGAGGGGAGACAGGGTCAACGAGCAGTACTTC CAWRGDRVNEQYF TRBV30 few TRBD1 TRBJ2-7
TGTGCCAGCAGTGCCACATACTCCTATAATTCACCCCTCCACTTT CASSATYSYNSPLHF TRBV25-1 few . TRBJ1-6
TGCGCCAGCAGCTTGGTCCCCGCGGGCCTGGGCGAGCAGTACTTC CASSLVPAGLGEQYF TRBV5-1 few . TRBJ2-7
TGTGCCAGCAGCCAGAAGGACCGCCACTACAATGAGCAGTTCTTC CASSQKDRHYNEQFF TRBV3-1 few . TRBJ2-1
TGTGCCAGCAGCCGTGACCCGCAGGGGAGGGGAAACACCATATATTTT CASSRDPQGRGNTIYF TRBV4-2 . . TRBJ1-3
TGTGCCAGCAGCTTAAGCCTCCGGACCAATGAGCAGTTCTTC CASSLSLRTNEQFF TRBV7-9 many . TRBJ2-1
TGTGCCAGCTCACCCGCGAGACAGACCAATGAGCAGTTCTTC CASSPARQTNEQFF TRBV18 few . TRBJ2-1
TGTGCCAGCAGTTTTCCGGGACAGGTCTCTGGCTACACCTTC CASSFPGQVSGYTF TRBV12-3/TRBV12-4 few TRBD1 TRBJ1-2